The rows below give T cell receptor beta chains drawn from one sample of a study of blood T cells in healthy people across ages. TCRdb redid the calling of the 5' RACE reads with MiXCR, one entry per CDR3 protein. The data show more than 450,000 distinct CDR3 sequences, roughly a quarter seen once. Separately, the same data were catalogued under a study of T cells of mothers and their children.

Sample: blood. These receptors came from a boy aged 2 to 10 in good health. Both conserved end residues are part of each CDR3. The D gene is left open where the match is weak. Size is stated for part of the rows, as once, few or many counts, or as a class when the clone is expanded.

len: 13
v_gene: TRBV12-3/TRBV12-4
d_gene: NA
abundance: few
j_gene: TRBJ2-7
CDR3nt: TGTGCCAGCAGTTTGAGACTGCTCTACGAGCAGTACTTC
CDR3aa: CASSLRLLYEQYF

len: 13
v_gene: TRBV20-1
d_gene: NA
abundance: NA
j_gene: TRBJ1-3
CDR3nt: TGCAGTGCCGGACAGAGGATTGGAAACACCATATATTTT
CDR3aa: CSAGQRIGNTIYF

len: 13
v_gene: TRBV2
d_gene: NA
abundance: NA
j_gene: TRBJ1-1
CDR3nt: TGTGCCAGCAATCCACAGGTCTACACTGAAGCTTTCTTT
CDR3aa: CASNPQVYTEAFF

len: 16
v_gene: TRBV4-3
d_gene: NA
abundance: few
j_gene: TRBJ1-1
CDR3nt: TGCGCCAGCAGCCAAGAAACCTTCAGGGGTGGCACTGAAGCTTTCTTT
CDR3aa: CASSQETFRGGTEAFF

len: 15
v_gene: TRBV11-2
d_gene: TRBD1
abundance: few
j_gene: TRBJ2-5
CDR3nt: TGTGCCAGCAGCTTGGGGGGGACAGGGCGCGAGACCCAGTACTTC
CDR3aa: CASSLGGTGRETQYF

len: 14
v_gene: TRBV10-3
d_gene: NA
abundance: few
j_gene: TRBJ2-7
CDR3nt: TGTGCCATCAGTGAGGGGGGGTTAGTCTACGAGCAGTACTTC
CDR3aa: CAISEGGLVYEQYF

len: 15
v_gene: TRBV12-3/TRBV12-4
d_gene: TRBD2
abundance: few
j_gene: TRBJ2-5
CDR3nt: TGTGCCACACAAACTAGCGGGGATTGGCAAGAGACCCAGTACTTC
CDR3aa: CATQTSGDWQETQYF

len: 14
v_gene: TRBV7-2
d_gene: NA
abundance: NA
j_gene: TRBJ2-5
CDR3nt: TGTGCCAGCAGCTTAGCGATGGGCCCGGAGACCCAGTACTTC
CDR3aa: CASSLAMGPETQYF

len: 14
v_gene: TRBV7-9
d_gene: NA
abundance: NA
j_gene: TRBJ1-4
CDR3nt: TGTGCCAGCAGCTCCGCAGGCGCGTCTGAAAAACTGTTTTTT
CDR3aa: CASSSAGASEKLFF

len: 15
v_gene: TRBV5-1
d_gene: NA
abundance: NA
j_gene: TRBJ2-4
CDR3nt: TGCGCCAGCAGCCTAGGACCGAGGTCAACATCCATTCAGTACTTC
CDR3aa: CASSLGPRSTSIQYF

len: 15
v_gene: TRBV11-2
d_gene: NA
abundance: NA
j_gene: TRBJ2-3
CDR3nt: TGTGCCAGCAGCTTAGAGTCTAGCGTTTCCTCTGCGCAGTATTTT
CDR3aa: CASSLESSVSSAQYF

len: 14
v_gene: TRBV21-1
d_gene: NA
abundance: few
j_gene: TRBJ2-5
CDR3nt: TGTGCCAGCAGCGGAGCGCCCAAAGGAGAGACCCAGTACTTC
CDR3aa: CASSGAPKGETQYF

len: 14
v_gene: TRBV29-1
d_gene: NA
abundance: few
j_gene: TRBJ2-1
CDR3nt: TGCAGCGTTGAAGTTTATGACCCCCACAATGAGCAGTTCTTC
CDR3aa: CSVEVYDPHNEQFF

len: 12
v_gene: TRBV29-1
d_gene: TRBD1
abundance: many
j_gene: TRBJ2-5
CDR3nt: TGCAGCGCAGACAGGGTCCAAGAGACCCAGTACTTC
CDR3aa: CSADRVQETQYF

len: 18
v_gene: TRBV12-3/TRBV12-4
d_gene: NA
abundance: few
j_gene: TRBJ2-4
CDR3nt: TGTGCCAGCAGTTTCGATCGGGAGTTGACCGGAGCCAAAAACATTCAGTACTTC
CDR3aa: CASSFDRELTGAKNIQYF

len: 13
v_gene: TRBV7-9
d_gene: TRBD1
abundance: NA
j_gene: TRBJ1-4
CDR3nt: TGTGCCTTGACAGGGGCCGCGGATGAAAAACTGTTTTTT
CDR3aa: CALTGAADEKLFF

len: 11
v_gene: TRBV3-1
d_gene: NA
abundance: many
j_gene: TRBJ2-5
CDR3nt: TGTGCCAGCAGCCAGCTAGAGACCCAGTACTTC
CDR3aa: CASSQLETQYF

len: 16
v_gene: TRBV7-2
d_gene: TRBD2
abundance: NA
j_gene: TRBJ2-2
CDR3nt: TGTGCCAGCAGCGGGGGACTAGCGAGCGTCACCGGGGAGCTGTTTTTT
CDR3aa: CASSGGLASVTGELFF

len: 17
v_gene: TRBV7-8
d_gene: TRBD2
abundance: NA
j_gene: TRBJ2-1
CDR3nt: TGTGCCAGCAGCGGCACTAGCGGGGTTAGCTCCTACAATGAGCAGTTCTTC
CDR3aa: CASSGTSGVSSYNEQFF

len: 15
v_gene: TRBV3-1
d_gene: NA
abundance: few
j_gene: TRBJ2-7
CDR3nt: TGTGCCAGCAGCCAAGATCTGGAGCTAGCGAGAGAGCAGTACTTC
CDR3aa: CASSQDLELAREQYF

len: 14
v_gene: TRBV7-9
d_gene: NA
abundance: NA
j_gene: TRBJ1-4
CDR3nt: TGTGCCAGCAGCGGGTCGGGGGGTCGTGAAAAACTGTTTTTT
CDR3aa: CASSGSGGREKLFF

len: 12
v_gene: TRBV6-5
d_gene: TRBD1
abundance: many
j_gene: TRBJ1-2
CDR3nt: TGTGCCAGCAGATCCAGGGGGTATGGCTACACCTTC
CDR3aa: CASRSRGYGYTF

len: 14
v_gene: TRBV2
d_gene: TRBD1
abundance: NA
j_gene: TRBJ1-2
CDR3nt: TGTGCCAGCAGTGCTGGGACAGGGGGCAGGGGCTACACCTTC
CDR3aa: CASSAGTGGRGYTF

len: 10
v_gene: TRBV6-6
d_gene: NA
abundance: few
j_gene: TRBJ2-2
CDR3nt: TGTGCCAGCAAGGCCGGGGAGCTGTTTTTT
CDR3aa: CASKAGELFF

len: 14
v_gene: TRBV18
d_gene: TRBD1
abundance: few
j_gene: TRBJ2-7
CDR3nt: TGTGCCAGTTCCGGACAGGGGGGTTACTACGAGCAGTACTTC
CDR3aa: CASSGQGGYYEQYF

len: 14
v_gene: TRBV24-1
d_gene: TRBD1
abundance: NA
j_gene: TRBJ1-1
CDR3nt: TGTGCCACCAACCGGACAGGGAAGAACACTGAAGCTTTCTTT
CDR3aa: CATNRTGKNTEAFF

len: 13
v_gene: TRBV29-1
d_gene: TRBD2
abundance: NA
j_gene: TRBJ2-1
CDR3nt: TGCAGCTTGAGGACTAGCGGGAGCAATGAGCAGTTCTTC
CDR3aa: CSLRTSGSNEQFF

len: 15
v_gene: TRBV6-5
d_gene: TRBD1
abundance: few
j_gene: TRBJ1-3
CDR3nt: TGTGCCAGCAGTAGGACAGGGGCACCTGGAAACACCATATATTTT
CDR3aa: CASSRTGAPGNTIYF